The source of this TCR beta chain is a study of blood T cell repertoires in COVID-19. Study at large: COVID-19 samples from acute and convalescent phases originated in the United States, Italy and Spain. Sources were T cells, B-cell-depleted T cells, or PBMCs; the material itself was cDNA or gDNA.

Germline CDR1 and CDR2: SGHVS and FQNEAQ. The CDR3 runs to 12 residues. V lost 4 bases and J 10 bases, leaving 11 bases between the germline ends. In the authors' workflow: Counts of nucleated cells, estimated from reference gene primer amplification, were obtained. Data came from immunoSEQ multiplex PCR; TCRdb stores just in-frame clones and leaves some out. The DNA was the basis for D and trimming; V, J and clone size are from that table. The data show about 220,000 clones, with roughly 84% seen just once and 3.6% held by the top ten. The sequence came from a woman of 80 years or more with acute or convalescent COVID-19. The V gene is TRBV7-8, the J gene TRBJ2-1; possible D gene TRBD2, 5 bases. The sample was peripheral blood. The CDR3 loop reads CASSSMGSEQFF. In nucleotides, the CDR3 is TGTGCCAGCAGCTCAATGGGGAGCGAGCAGTTCTTC.